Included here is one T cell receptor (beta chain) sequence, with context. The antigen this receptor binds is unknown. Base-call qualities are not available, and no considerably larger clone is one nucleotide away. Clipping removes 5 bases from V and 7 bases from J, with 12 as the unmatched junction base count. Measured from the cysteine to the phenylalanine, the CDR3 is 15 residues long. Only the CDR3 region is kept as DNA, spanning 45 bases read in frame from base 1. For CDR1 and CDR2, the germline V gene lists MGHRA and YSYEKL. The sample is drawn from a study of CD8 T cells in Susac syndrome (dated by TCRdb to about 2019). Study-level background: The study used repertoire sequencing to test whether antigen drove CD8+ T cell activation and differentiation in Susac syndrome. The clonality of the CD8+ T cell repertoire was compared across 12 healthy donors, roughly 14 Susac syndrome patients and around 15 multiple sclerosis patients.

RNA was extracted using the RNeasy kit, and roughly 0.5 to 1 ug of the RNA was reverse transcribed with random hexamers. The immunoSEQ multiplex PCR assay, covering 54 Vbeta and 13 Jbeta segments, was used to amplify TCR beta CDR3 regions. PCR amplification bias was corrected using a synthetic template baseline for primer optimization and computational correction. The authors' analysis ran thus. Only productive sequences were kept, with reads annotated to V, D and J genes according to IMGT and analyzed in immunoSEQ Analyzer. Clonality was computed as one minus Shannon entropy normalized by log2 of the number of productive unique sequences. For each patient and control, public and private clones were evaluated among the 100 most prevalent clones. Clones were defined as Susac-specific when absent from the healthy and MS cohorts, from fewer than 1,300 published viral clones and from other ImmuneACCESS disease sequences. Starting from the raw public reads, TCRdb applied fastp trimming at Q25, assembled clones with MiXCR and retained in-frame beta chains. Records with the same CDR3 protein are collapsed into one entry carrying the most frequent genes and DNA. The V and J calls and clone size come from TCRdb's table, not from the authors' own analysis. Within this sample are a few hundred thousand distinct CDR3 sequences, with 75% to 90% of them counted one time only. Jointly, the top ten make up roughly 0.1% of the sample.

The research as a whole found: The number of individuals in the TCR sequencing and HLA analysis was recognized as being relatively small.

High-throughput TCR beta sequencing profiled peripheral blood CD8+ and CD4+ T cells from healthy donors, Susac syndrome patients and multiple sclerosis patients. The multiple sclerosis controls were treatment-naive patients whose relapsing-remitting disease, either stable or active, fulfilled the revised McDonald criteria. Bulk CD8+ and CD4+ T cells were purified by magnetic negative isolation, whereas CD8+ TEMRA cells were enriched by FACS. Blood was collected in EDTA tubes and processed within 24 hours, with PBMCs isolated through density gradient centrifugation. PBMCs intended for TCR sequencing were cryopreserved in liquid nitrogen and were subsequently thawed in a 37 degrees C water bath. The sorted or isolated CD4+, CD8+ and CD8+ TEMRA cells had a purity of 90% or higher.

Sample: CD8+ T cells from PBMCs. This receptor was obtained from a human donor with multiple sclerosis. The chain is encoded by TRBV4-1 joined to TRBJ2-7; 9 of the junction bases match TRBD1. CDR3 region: CASSSPGTGLQEQYF. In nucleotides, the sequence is TGCGCCAGCAGCAGCCCGGGGACAGGGTTACAGGAGCAGTACTTC.